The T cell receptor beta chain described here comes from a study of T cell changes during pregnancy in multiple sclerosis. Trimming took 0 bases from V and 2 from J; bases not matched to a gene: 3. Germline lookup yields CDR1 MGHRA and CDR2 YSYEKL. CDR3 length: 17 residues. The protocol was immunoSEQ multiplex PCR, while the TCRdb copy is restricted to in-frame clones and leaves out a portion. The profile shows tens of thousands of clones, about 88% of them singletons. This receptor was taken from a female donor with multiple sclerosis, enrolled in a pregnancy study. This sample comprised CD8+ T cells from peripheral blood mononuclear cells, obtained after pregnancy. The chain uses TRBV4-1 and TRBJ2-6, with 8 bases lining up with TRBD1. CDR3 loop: CASSQEPGQAGANVLTF. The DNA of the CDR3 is TGCGCCAGCAGCCAAGAGCCGGGACAGGCTGGGGCCAACGTCCTGACTTTC.